The 22 T cell receptor beta chains below were found in one sample sequenced in a study of relationships among human T cell subsets. The T cell receptor alpha and beta CDR3 regions were amplified from mRNA by semiquantitative ARM-PCR. Tagged nested gene-specific primers were used first, then communal superprimers amplified exponentially. One entry per CDR3 protein results from TCRdb running MiXCR on the multiplex PCR reads. The sample has about 7,300 distinct CDR3 sequences, approximately 70% seen once; the top ten hold less than 65%. Anti-CD45RA microbeads isolated naive and transitional T cells from pooled CD4+ and CD8+ cells. Specimen: naive and transitional (CD45RA+) T cells sorted from blood. The receptor set was obtained from a man in his forties in good health.

This clonotype was counted once. This chain connects TRBV6-4 to TRBJ2-1; 11 bases align to TRBD2. The CDR3 has 16 residues. Trimming took 0 bases from V and 4 from J; bases not matched to a gene: 2. Per the germline V gene, CDR1 is MRHNA and CDR2 is SNTAGT. CDR3: CASSDSIAGGYNEQFF. CDR3 DNA sequence: TGTGCCAGCAGTGACTCGATAGCGGGGGGGTACAATGAGCAGTTCTTC.

V gene TRBV5-6 combines with J gene TRBJ2-7, with 7 nucleotides matching TRBD1. Germline V CDR1 and CDR2: SGHDT, YYEEEE. V was clipped by 3 bases and J by 9 bases; unmatched bases: 12. The CDR3 consists of 14 residues. In nucleotides, the CDR3 is TGTGCCAGCAGCTCTATGACAGGGTCGGAAATGCAGTACTTC. Its protein is CASSSMTGSEMQYF.

The gene calls are TRBV7-9 and TRBJ1-1; TRBD1 is a possible D gene (5 bases). The V gene lost 1 base and the J gene lost 8 bases, with 11 bases spanning the gap. The CDR3 runs 13 residues. Germline V lookup: CDR1 SEHNR, CDR2 FQNEAQ (reference sequence). CDR3 protein: CASSLGSGTEAFF. CDR3 in DNA: TGTGCCAGCAGCTTAGGGTCCGGGACCGAAGCTTTCTTT.

The chain recombines TRBV29-1 with TRBJ2-1, with D possibly matching TRBD1 (6 bases). V dropped 4 bases and J dropped 5 bases, with 15 bases sitting between them. CDR1 is SQVTM, CDR2 ANQGSEA, per germline. This CDR3 region has 14 residues. The CDR3 DNA reads as TGCAGCGTTGTGGGACAAACAATTGACAATGAGCAGTTCTTC. Translation gives CSVVGQTIDNEQFF.

The rearrangement uses TRBV6-5 and TRBJ2-1, with D possibly matching TRBD1 (6 bases). Trimming stripped 0 bases from V and 0 bases from J, with 6 bases between. CDR3 size: 15 residues. The germline CDR1 and CDR2 sequences are MNHEY and SVGAGI. CDR3 nucleotide sequence: TGTGCCAGCAGTTACTCAGGGGGCTCCTACAATGAGCAGTTCTTC. As protein: CASSYSGGSYNEQFF.

V is TRBV13 and J is TRBJ1-1; no firm D call. The germline V gene has CDR1 PRHDT and CDR2 FYEKMQ (reference sequence). The length of the CDR3 is 12 residues. Trimming took 5 bases from V and 1 from J, leaving 5 bases between them. CDR3 sequence: CASSPTNTEAFF. CDR3 DNA: TGTGCCAGCAGCCCGACGAACACTGAAGCTTTCTTT.

This chain connects TRBV15 to TRBJ2-5; no firm D call. CDR3 length: 12 residues. Trimming shortened V by 8 bases and J by 3 bases, and 10 bases separated the two germline ends. Germline V gene data show CDR1 as LNHNV and CDR2 as YYDKDF (reference sequence). CDR3 region: CATLRRKETQYF. The CDR3 DNA is TGTGCCACCCTCAGACGAAAAGAGACCCAGTACTTC.

This clonotype was found a few times. J is TRBJ2-3 and V is TRBV5-5; the D gene is possibly TRBD1 (6 bases). Germline V gene data show CDR1 as SGHKS and CDR2 as YYEKEE (reference sequence). This CDR3 has 16 amino acids. V shed 4 bases and J shed 0 bases, with 15 bases lying between them. The CDR3 loop is CASSGETGSSTDTQYF. As DNA, the CDR3 is TGTGCCAGCAGCGGCGAAACAGGGTCTAGCACAGATACGCAGTATTTT.

The V call is TRBV30, the J call TRBJ2-5, with D unclear. Trimming left V 0 bases short and J 5 bases short, with 13 bases between. Per germline, CDR1 GTSNPN and CDR2 SVGIG (reference sequence). The CDR3 has 14 amino acids. The CDR3 nucleotides are TGTGCCTGGAGTGTACTGTCAATACGGGAGACCCAGTACTTC. It encodes CAWSVLSIRETQYF.

This rearrangement joins TRBV5-4 to TRBJ1-2; no clear D gene. With 4 bases removed from V and 3 bases from J, the gap between germline ends came to 10 bases. The CDR3 totals 13 residues. Germline CDR1 and CDR2: SGHNT and YYREEE (reference sequence). Written as DNA, the CDR3 is TGTGCCAGCAGCCAAAACGGTGACTATGGCTACACCTTC. Translating it yields CASSQNGDYGYTF.

This clonotype was found a few times. The rearrangement uses TRBV5-6 and TRBJ2-3; the D gene is possibly TRBD1 (5 bases). CDR1 SGHDT and CDR2 YYEEEE come from the germline V gene. The V end was cut by 3 bases, the J end by 0 bases, with 11 bases between. This CDR3 has 15 residues. As DNA, the CDR3 is TGTGCCAGCAGCTCCACAGGATTTAGCACAGATACGCAGTATTTT. This codes for CASSSTGFSTDTQYF. Drawing the rest from reference TRBV5-6 and TRBJ2-3, the complete variable domain is DAGVTQSPTHLIKTRGQQVTLRCSPKSGHDTVSWYQQALGQGPQFIFQYYEEEERQRGNFPDRFSGHQFPNYSSELNVNALLLGDSALYLCASSSTGFSTDTQYFGPGTRLTVL.

This rearrangement joins TRBV20-1 to TRBJ2-1, with D possibly matching TRBD2 (6 bases). Looked up from germline, CDR1 is DFQATT and CDR2 is SNEGSKA (reference sequence). V gave up 1 base and J gave up 4 bases, with 11 bases separating them. The CDR3 is 14 amino acids. Here the CDR3 reads CSARVLASYNEQFF. As DNA, the CDR3 is TGCAGTGCTAGAGTTCTAGCGTCTTACAATGAGCAGTTCTTC.

This clonotype is judged large. This chain connects TRBV14 to TRBJ2-1, with no clear D. Looked up from germline, CDR1 is SGHDN and CDR2 is FVKESK. V was shortened by 6 bases and J by 10 bases, with 13 bases between the two germline ends. The CDR3 sequence is 12 residues long. The CDR3 DNA sequence: TGTGCCAGCAGGTCCGGTATCGGCGAGCAGTTCTTC. It codes for CASRSGIGEQFF.

This clonotype was seen more than once but under ten times. The chain has TRBV19 and TRBJ2-3; D is perhaps TRBD2 (5 bases). Trimming shortened V by 2 bases and J by 3 bases, and 15 bases separated the two germline ends. The CDR3 totals 16 residues. Germline V gene lookup returns CDR1 LNHDA and CDR2 SQIVND (reference sequence). The CDR3 region has the DNA TGTGCCAGTAGTATAATCGCGGGTCATCGTACAGATACGCAGTATTTT. This gives the protein CASSIIAGHRTDTQYF.

The chain employs TRBV11-2 and TRBJ1-1; 8 nucleotides line up with TRBD1. CDR3 length: 13 amino acids. Losses at the gene ends were 6 bases for V and 4 bases for J; bases not matched to a gene: 4. Looked up from germline, CDR1 is SGHAT and CDR2 is FQNNGV. The CDR3: CASRRTGTTEAFF. The CDR3 region has the DNA TGTGCCAGCAGGCGGACAGGGACCACTGAAGCTTTCTTT.

The rearrangement links TRBV10-3 to TRBJ2-1, with D possibly being TRBD2 (7 bases). The CDR3 has 15 amino acids. Trimming removed 8 bases at V and 7 bases at J, with 21 bases between. Per the germline V gene, CDR1 is ENHRY and CDR2 is SYGVKD. The CDR3 nucleotides read TGTGCCATCCGACGAAATGGGGGGGCCTTAAATGAGCAGTTCTTC. It codes for CAIRRNGGALNEQFF.

The V call is TRBV7-8, the J call TRBJ1-1; a possible D gene is TRBD1 (5 bases). CDR3 length equals 17 residues. Per germline, CDR1 SGHVS and CDR2 FQNEAQ. The V end lost 2 bases, the J end lost 6 bases, and 22 bases lay between the germline ends. This chain's CDR3 is CASSLLVRPVSGAEAFF. CDR3 nucleotides: TGTGCCAGCAGCTTATTAGTCCGACCTGTGTCGGGGGCTGAAGCTTTCTTT.

V is TRBV5-6 and J is TRBJ2-1, with 7 bases that match TRBD1. The CDR3 length is 14 residues. V dropped 4 bases and J dropped 4; count of bases not matched to a gene: 5. Germline lookup yields CDR1 SGHDT and CDR2 YYEEEE. In DNA form, the CDR3 reads TGTGCCAGCAGCCCTGAGACAGGGTACAATGAGCAGTTCTTC. Its protein product is CASSPETGYNEQFF.

The chain uses TRBV20-1 and TRBJ2-1, with D uncertain. The CDR3 has 11 residues. Between the trimmed V and J ends, which lost 4 bases and 5 bases, there was a span of 6 bases. Germline loops: CDR1 DFQATT, CDR2 SNEGSKA (reference sequence). CDR3 loop: CSAIVNNEQFF. DNA for the CDR3: TGCAGTGCTATAGTGAACAATGAGCAGTTCTTC.

The chain carries TRBV4-1 and TRBJ1-6, with D maybe TRBD1 (5 bases). V lost 0 bases and J 9 bases, leaving 6 bases between the germline ends. The CDR3 is made up of 13 amino acids. The germline V gene encodes CDR1 MGHRA and CDR2 YSYEKL. The CDR3 loop reads CASSQDGGSPLHF. The CDR3 DNA reads TGCGCCAGCAGCCAAGATGGGGGTTCACCCCTCCACTTT.

This sequence joins TRBV20-1 and TRBJ2-7, with D possibly TRBD2 on 5 matching bases. The CDR3 runs to 16 residues. Germline CDR1 and CDR2: DFQATT and SNEGSKA (reference sequence). The V end lost 6 bases, the J end lost 3 bases, and 24 bases lay between the germline ends. For the CDR3, the DNA is TGCAGTGCACTAGAGACCTCCAGACTCTCCCTCTACGAGCAGTACTTC. Protein: CSALETSRLSLYEQYF.

The V and J genes are TRBV27 and TRBJ1-5, with 7 bases lining up with TRBD1. This CDR3 has 13 residues. Germline V gives CDR1 MNHEY, CDR2 SMNVEV (reference sequence). J was trimmed by 6 bases and V by 4 bases; bases with no gene match: 3. CDR3 bases: TGTGCCAGCAGTTCGACAGGGTTTCAGCCCCAGCATTTT. Translating gives CASSSTGFQPQHF.